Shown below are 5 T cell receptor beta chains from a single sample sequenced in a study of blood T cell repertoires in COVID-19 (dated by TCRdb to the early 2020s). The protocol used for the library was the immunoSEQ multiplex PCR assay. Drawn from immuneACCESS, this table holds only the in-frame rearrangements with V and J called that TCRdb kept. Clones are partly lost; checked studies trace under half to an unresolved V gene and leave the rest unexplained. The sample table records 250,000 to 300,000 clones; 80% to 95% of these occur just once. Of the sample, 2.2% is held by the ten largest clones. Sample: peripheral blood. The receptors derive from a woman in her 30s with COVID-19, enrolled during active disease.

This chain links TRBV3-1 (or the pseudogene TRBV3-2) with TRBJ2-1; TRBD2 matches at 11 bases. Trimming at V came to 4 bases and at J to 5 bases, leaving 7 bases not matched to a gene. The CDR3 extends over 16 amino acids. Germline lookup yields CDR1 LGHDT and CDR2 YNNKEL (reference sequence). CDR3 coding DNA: TGTGCCAGCAGCCGAGGAGGGACTAGCGGAGACAATGAGCAGTTCTTC. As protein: CASSRGGTSGDNEQFF.

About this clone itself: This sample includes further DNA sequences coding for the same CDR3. The CDR3 protein is CASSLSRQIQETQYF. The DNA for the CDR3 is TGTGCCAGCAGTTTATCGAGGCAGATCCAAGAGACCCAGTACTTC. The chain uses TRBV27 and TRBJ2-5; D unclear. Germline-derived CDR1 and CDR2 are MNHEY and SMNVEV (reference sequence). CDR3 length: 15 residues. Between the trimmed V and J ends, which lost 0 bases and 1 base, there was a span of 9 bases.

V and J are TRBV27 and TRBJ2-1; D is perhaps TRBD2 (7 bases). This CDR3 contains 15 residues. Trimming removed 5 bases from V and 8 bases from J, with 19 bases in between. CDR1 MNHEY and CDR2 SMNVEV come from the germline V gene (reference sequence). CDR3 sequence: CASSRSGEGGDEQFF. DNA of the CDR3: TGTGCCAGCAGTAGAAGCGGGGAGGGGGGAGATGAGCAGTTCTTC.

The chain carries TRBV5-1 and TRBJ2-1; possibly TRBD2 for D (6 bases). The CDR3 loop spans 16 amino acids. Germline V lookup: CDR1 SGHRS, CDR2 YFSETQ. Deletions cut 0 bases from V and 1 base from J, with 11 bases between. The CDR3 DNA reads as TGCGCCAGCAGCTTGGGTACTAGCAGATCCTACAATGAGCAGTTCTTC. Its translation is CASSLGTSRSYNEQFF.

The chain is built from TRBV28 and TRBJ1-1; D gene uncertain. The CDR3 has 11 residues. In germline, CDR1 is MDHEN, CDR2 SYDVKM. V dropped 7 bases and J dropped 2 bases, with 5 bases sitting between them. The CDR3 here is CASIRNTEAFF. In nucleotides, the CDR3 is TGTGCCAGCATTCGTAACACTGAAGCTTTCTTT.